The T cell receptor (beta chain) under discussion was sequenced for a study of technical replicates of blood from a few donors. In its sample, this clone ranks as medium-sized. Sequenced by immunoSEQ multiplex PCR; TCRdb stores in-frame clones only, minus some. The repertoire has 75,000 to 100,000 clones, approximately 94% of them found once; the top ten carry approximately 0.33%. The V and J ends lost 6 bases and 4 bases respectively, with 9 bases between them. The CDR3 is 11 amino acids. Germline V gene data show CDR1 as DFQATT and CDR2 as SNEGSKA (reference sequence). What was sequenced was T cells isolated from PBMCs. This sequence was found in a human donor in good health. The chain recombines TRBV20-1 with TRBJ1-1; D is undetermined. CDR3 in amino acids: CSATEFTEAFF. As DNA, the CDR3 is TGCAGTGCAACGGAGTTCACTGAAGCTTTCTTT.